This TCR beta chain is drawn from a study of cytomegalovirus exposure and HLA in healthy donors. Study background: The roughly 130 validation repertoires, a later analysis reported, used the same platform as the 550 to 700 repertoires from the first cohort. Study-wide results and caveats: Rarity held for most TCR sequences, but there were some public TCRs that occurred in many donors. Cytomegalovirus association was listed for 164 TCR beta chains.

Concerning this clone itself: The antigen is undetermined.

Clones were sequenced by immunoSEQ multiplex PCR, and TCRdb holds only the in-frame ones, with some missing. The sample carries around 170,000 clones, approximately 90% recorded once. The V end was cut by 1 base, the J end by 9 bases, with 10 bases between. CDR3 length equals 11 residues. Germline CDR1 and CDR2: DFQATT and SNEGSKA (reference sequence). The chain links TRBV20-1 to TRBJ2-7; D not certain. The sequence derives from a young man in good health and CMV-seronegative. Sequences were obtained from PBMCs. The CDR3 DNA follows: TGCAGTGCTAGAGGAGAGGAATGGCAGTACTTC. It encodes CSARGEEWQYF.